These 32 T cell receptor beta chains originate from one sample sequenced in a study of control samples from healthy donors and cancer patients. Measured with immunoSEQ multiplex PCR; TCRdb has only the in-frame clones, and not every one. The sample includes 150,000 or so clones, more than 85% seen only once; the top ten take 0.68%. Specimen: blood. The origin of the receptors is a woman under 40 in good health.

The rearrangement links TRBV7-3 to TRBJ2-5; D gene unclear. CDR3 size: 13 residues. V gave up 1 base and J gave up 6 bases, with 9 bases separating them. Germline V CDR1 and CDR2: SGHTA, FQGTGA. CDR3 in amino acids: CASSLNPSKTQYF. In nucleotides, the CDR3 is TGTGCCAGCAGCTTAAATCCGTCAAAGACCCAGTACTTC.

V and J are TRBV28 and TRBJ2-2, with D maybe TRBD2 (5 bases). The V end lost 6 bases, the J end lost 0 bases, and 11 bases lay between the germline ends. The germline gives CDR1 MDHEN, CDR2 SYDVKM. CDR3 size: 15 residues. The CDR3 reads CASSRGGSNTGELFF. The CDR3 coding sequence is TGTGCCAGCAGCCGTGGCGGGTCGAACACCGGGGAGCTGTTTTTT.

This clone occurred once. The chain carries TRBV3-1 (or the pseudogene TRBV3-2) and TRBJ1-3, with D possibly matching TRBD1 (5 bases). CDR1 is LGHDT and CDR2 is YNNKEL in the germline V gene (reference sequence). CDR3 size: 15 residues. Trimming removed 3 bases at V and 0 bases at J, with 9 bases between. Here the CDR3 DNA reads TGTGCCAGCAGCCATCCGGGGGGCTCTGGAAACACCATATATTTT. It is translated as CASSHPGGSGNTIYF.

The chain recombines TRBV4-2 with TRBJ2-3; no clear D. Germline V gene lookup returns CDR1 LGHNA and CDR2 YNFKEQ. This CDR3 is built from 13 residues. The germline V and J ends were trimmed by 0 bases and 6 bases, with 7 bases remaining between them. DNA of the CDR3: TGTGCCAGCAGCCAAGATCGACTGGATACGCAGTATTTT. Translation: CASSQDRLDTQYF.

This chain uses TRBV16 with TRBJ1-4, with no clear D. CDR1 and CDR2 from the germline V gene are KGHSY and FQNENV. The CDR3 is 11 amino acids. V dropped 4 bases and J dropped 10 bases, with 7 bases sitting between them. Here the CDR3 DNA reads TGTGCCAGCAGCCCCGGTGGAAAACTGTTTTTT. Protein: CASSPGGKLFF.

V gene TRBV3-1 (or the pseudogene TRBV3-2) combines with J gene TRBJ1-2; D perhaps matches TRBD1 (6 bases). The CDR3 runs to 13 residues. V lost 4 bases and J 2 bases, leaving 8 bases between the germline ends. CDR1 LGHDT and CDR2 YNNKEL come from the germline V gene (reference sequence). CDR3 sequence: CASSPTGNYGYTF. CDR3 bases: TGTGCCAGCAGCCCCACAGGGAACTATGGCTACACCTTC.

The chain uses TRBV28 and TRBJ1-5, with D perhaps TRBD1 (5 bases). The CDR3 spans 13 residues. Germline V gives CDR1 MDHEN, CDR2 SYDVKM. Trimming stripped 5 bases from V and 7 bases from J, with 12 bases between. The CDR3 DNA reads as TGTGCCAGCAGTCCCAGGGATCCGCAGCCCCAGCATTTT. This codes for CASSPRDPQPQHF.

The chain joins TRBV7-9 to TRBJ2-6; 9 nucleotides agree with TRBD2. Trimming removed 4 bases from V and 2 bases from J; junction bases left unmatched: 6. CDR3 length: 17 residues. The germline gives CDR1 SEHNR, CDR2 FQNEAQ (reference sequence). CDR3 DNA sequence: TGTGCCAGCAGCTCTCTAGGCGGGAGGGCTGGGGCCAACGTCCTGACTTTC. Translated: CASSSLGGRAGANVLTF.

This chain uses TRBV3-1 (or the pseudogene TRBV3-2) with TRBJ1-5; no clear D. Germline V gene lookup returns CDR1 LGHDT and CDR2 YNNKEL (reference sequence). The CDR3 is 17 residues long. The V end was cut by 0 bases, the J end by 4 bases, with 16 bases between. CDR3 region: CASSQDSPTVPNQPQHF. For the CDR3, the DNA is TGTGCCAGCAGCCAAGATAGCCCGACGGTCCCAAATCAGCCCCAGCATTTT.

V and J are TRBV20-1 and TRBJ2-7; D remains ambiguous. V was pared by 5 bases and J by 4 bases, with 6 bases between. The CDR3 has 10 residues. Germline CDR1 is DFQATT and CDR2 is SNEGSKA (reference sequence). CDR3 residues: CSAVLYEQYF. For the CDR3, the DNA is TGCAGTGCTGTCCTTTACGAGCAGTACTTC.

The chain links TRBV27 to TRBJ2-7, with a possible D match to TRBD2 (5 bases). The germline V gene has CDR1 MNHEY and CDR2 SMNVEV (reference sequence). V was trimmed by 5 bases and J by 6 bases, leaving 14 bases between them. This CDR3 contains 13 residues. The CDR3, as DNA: TGTGCCAGCAGTCCAACTAGTTTCGGCGAGCAGTACTTC. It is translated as CASSPTSFGEQYF.

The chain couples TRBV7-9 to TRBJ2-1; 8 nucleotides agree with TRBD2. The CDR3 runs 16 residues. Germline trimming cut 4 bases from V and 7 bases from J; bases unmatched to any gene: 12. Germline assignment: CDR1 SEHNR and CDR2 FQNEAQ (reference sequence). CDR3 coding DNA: TGTGCCAGCAGCTCGAGAACCGGGACTAGGCGTAATGAGCAGTTCTTC. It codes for CASSSRTGTRRNEQFF.

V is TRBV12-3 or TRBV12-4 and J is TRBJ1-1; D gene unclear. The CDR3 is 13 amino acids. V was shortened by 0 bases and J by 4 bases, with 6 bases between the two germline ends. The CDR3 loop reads CASSLAGFTEAFF. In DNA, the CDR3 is TGTGCCAGCAGTTTAGCAGGGTTCACTGAAGCTTTCTTT.

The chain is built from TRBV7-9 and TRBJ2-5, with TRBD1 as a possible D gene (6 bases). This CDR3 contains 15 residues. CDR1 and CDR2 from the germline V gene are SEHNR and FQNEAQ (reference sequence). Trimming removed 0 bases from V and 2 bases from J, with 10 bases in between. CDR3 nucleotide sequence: TGTGCCAGCAGCTTAGCCTACAGGGTTCAAGAGACCCAGTACTTC. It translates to CASSLAYRVQETQYF.

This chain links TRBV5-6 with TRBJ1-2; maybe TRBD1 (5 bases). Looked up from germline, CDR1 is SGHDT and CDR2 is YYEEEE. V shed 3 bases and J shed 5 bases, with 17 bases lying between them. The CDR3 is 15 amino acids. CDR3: CASSSAWQGGYGYTF. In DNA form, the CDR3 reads TGTGCCAGCAGCTCGGCCTGGCAGGGAGGATATGGCTACACCTTC.

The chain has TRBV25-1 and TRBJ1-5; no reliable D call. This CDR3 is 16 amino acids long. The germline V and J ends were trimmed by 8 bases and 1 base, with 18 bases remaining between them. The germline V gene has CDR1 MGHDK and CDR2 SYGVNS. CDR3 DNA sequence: TGTGCCAGCCAGGCGTATGGGGTGGGAAGCAATCAGCCCCAGCATTTT. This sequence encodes CASQAYGVGSNQPQHF.

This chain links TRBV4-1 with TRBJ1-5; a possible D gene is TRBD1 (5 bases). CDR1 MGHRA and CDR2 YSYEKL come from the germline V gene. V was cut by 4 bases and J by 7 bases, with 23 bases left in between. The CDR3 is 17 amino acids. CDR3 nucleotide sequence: TGCGCCAGCAGCCCTTCGGGACGAGGGTCGGGAGAACAGCCCCAGCATTTT. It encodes CASSPSGRGSGEQPQHF.

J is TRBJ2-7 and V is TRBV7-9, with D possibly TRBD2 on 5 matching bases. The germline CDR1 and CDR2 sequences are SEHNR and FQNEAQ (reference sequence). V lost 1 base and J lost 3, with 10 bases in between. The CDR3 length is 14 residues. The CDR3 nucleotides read TGTGCCAGCAGCTTAGGGGGAGCTGGCTACGAGCAGTACTTC. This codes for CASSLGGAGYEQYF.

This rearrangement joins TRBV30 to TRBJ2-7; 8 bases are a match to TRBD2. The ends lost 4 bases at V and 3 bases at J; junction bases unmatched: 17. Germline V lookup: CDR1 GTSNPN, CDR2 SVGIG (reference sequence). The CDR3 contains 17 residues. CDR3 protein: CAWTGGLGIREGYEQYF. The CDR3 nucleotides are TGTGCCTGGACCGGGGGCCTAGGGATTCGGGAGGGCTACGAGCAGTACTTC.

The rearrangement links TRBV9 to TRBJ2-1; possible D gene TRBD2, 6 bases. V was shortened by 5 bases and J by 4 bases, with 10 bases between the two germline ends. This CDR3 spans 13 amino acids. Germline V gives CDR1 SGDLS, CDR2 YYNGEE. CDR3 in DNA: TGTGCCAGCAGTGAAGGGACTTACAATGAGCAGTTCTTC. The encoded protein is CASSEGTYNEQFF.

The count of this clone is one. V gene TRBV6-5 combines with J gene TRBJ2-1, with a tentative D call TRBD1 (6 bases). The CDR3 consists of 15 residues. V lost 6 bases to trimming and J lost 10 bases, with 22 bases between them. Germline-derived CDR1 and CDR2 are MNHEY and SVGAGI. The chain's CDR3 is CASSPNVGVTGEQFF. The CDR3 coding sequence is TGTGCCAGCAGCCCAAACGTGGGGGTAACAGGGGAGCAGTTCTTC.

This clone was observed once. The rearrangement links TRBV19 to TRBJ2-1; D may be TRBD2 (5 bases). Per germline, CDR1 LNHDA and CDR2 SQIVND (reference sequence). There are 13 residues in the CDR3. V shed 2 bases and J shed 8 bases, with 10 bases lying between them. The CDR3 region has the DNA TGTGCCAGTAGTATACGTCTAGCCCATGAGCAGTTCTTC. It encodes CASSIRLAHEQFF. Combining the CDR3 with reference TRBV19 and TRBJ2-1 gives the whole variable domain DGGITQSPKYLFRKEGQNVTLSCEQNLNHDAMYWYRQDPGQGLRLIYYSQIVNDFQKGDIAEGYSVSREKKESFPLTVTSAQKNPTAFYLCASSIRLAHEQFFGPGTRLTVL.

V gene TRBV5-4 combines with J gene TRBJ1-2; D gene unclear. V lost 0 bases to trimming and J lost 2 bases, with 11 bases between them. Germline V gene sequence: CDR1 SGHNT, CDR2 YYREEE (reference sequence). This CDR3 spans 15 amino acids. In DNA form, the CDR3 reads TGTGCCAGCAGCTTGGTCTTCAGCAAAAACTATGGCTACACCTTC. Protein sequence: CASSLVFSKNYGYTF.

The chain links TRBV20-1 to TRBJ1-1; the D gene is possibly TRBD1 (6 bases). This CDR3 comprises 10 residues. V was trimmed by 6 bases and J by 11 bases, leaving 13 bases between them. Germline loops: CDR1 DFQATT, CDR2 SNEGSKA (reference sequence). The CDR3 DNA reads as TGCAGTGCGGGAGGACAGCTGGCTTTCTTT. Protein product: CSAGGQLAFF.

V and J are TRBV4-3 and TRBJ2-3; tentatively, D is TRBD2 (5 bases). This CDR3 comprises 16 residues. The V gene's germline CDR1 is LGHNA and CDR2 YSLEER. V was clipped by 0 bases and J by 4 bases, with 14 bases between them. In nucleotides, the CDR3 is TGCGCCAGCAGCCAAGATTCGACTACAATATCAGATACGCAGTATTTT. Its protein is CASSQDSTTISDTQYF.

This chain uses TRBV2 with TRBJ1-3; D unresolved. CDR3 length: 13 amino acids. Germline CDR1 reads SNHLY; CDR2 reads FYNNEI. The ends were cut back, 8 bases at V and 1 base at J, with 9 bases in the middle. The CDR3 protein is CASGPESGNTIYF. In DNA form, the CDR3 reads TGTGCCAGCGGTCCCGAATCTGGAAACACCATATATTTT.

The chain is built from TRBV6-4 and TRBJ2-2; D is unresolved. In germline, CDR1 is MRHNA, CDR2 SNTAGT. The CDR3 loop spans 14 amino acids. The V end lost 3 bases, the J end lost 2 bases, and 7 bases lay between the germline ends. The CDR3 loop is CASSDRHNTGELFF. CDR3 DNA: TGTGCCAGCAGTGATCGGCACAACACCGGGGAGCTGTTTTTT.

The CDR3, as DNA: TGCGCCAGCAGCTCTGGACAGGCGGGTGGGGTAACACTGGGAGCTTTCTTT. Its translation is CASSSGQAGGVTLGAFF. The chain uses TRBV5-1 and TRBJ1-1, with 7 bases that match TRBD1. The trim removed 3 bases at V and 10 bases at J, leaving 21 bases unmatched. Germline assignment: CDR1 SGHRS and CDR2 YFSETQ. CDR3 length equals 17 residues. Combining the CDR3 with reference TRBV5-1 and TRBJ1-1 gives the whole variable domain KAGVTQTPRYLIKTRGQQVTLSCSPISGHRSVSWYQQTPGQGLQFLFEYFSETQRNKGNFPGRFSGRQFSNSRSEMNVSTLELGDSALYLCASSSGQAGGVTLGAFFGQGTRLTVV.

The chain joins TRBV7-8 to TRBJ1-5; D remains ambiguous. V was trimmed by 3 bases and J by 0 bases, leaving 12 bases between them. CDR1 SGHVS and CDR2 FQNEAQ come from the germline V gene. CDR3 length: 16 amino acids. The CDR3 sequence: CASSFSRATSNQPQHF. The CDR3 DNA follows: TGTGCCAGCAGCTTCTCTAGGGCTACTAGCAATCAGCCCCAGCATTTT. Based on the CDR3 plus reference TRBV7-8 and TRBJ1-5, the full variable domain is GAGVSQSPRYKVAKRGQDVALRCDPISGHVSLFWYQQALGQGPEFLTYFQNEAQLDKSGLPSDRFFAERPEGSVSTLKIQRTQQEDSAVYLCASSFSRATSNQPQHFGDGTRLSIL.

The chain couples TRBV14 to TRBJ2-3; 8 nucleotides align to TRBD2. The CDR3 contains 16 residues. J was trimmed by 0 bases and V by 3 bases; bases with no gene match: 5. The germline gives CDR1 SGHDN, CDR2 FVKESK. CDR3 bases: TGTGCCAGCAGCCAGATCGGACTAGCTAGCACAGATACGCAGTATTTT. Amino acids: CASSQIGLASTDTQYF.

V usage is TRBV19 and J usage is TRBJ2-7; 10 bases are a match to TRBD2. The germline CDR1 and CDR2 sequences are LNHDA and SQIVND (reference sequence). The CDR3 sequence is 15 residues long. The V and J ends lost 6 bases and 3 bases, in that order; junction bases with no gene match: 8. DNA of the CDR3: TGTGCCAGTAGGTATAGCGGGGGGCTTGACTACGAGCAGTACTTC. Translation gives CASRYSGGLDYEQYF.

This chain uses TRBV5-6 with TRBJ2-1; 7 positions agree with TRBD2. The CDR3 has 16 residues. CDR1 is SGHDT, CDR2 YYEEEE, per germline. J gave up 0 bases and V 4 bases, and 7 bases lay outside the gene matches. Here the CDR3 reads CASSGERGSSYNEQFF. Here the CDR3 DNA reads TGTGCCAGCAGCGGGGAGCGGGGTAGCTCCTACAATGAGCAGTTCTTC.